These T cell receptor beta chains were read from a single sample in a study of T cell repertoires in cytomegalovirus infection. TCRdb redid the calling of the reads with MiXCR, one entry per CDR3 protein. Of under 600,000 distinct CDR3 sequences in the sample, approximately 15% were seen once. Sequencing was performed on CD8+ T cells from PBMCs. These receptors all come from a human donor in good health (CMV status not recorded). Some clones in this sample may be carry-over from other donors' samples. CDR3s include the opening cysteine and the closing phenylalanine or tryptophan. The D gene is left open where the match is weak. Clone size, where shown, is once, few, many, or a class for clones that have expanded.

DNA: TGTGCCACCAGTACCGGGGGGCTCGGAGATACGCAGTATTTT
CDR3: CATSTGGLGDTQYF
J: TRBJ2-3
size: few
V: TRBV24-1
D: .

DNA: TGTGCCAGCAGTTTTCATGTGGGTCCAGCCTCCTACGAGCAGTACTTC
CDR3: CASSFHVGPASYEQYF
J: TRBJ2-7
size: many
V: TRBV12-3/TRBV12-4
D: .

DNA: TGCAGTGCTAGAGATCGAACGGGTGGGTACGAGCAGTACTTC
CDR3: CSARDRTGGYEQYF
J: TRBJ2-7
size: few
V: TRBV20-1
D: .

DNA: TGTGCCAGCAGCCACCGACAGGGGACAGGCGAGCAGTACTTC
CDR3: CASSHRQGTGEQYF
J: TRBJ2-7
size: many
V: TRBV7-6
D: TRBD1

DNA: TGTGCTAGTGGTTTGACCATTCTCAGGGGGTCGAGTGACACTGAAGCTTTCTTT
CDR3: CASGLTILRGSSDTEAFF
J: TRBJ1-1
size: many
V: TRBV12-5
D: TRBD1

DNA: TGTGCCAGCAGCTTAGCGACGCTAGCGGGGGACACAGATACGCAGTATTTT
CDR3: CASSLATLAGDTDTQYF
J: TRBJ2-3
size: many
V: TRBV7-9
D: TRBD2

DNA: TGTGCCACCAGCAGAGCCGTGAACACTGAAGCTTTCTTT
CDR3: CATSRAVNTEAFF
J: TRBJ1-1
size: .
V: TRBV15
D: .

DNA: TGCGCCAGCTCCCAGGACGGATACTACGAGCAGTACTTC
CDR3: CASSQDGYYEQYF
J: TRBJ2-7
size: many
V: TRBV4-1
D: .

DNA: TGTGCCAGCAGTTTTTGGGGTAGCGGGAGTAGGGATGAGCAGTTCTTC
CDR3: CASSFWGSGSRDEQFF
J: TRBJ2-1
size: .
V: TRBV6-5
D: TRBD2

DNA: TGCAGCGCCTGGACGGGGATGGCTTTCTTT
CDR3: CSAWTGMAFF
J: TRBJ1-1
size: .
V: TRBV29-1
D: .

DNA: TGTGCCAGCAGTTTGGGACAAGGGGGAGAAGATACGCAGTATTTT
CDR3: CASSLGQGGEDTQYF
J: TRBJ2-3
size: many
V: TRBV27
D: .

DNA: TGCAGCGTGGAAGGGGGCTCCTACAATGAGCAGTTCTTC
CDR3: CSVEGGSYNEQFF
J: TRBJ2-1
size: many
V: TRBV29-1
D: .

DNA: TGCAGCGTTGTAGGGGACTTTGGCTCTGGGGCCAACGTCCTGACTTTC
CDR3: CSVVGDFGSGANVLTF
J: TRBJ2-6
size: .
V: TRBV29-1
D: .

DNA: TGTGCCAGCAGTTTGGGCGGTTTTCGTCGGGATAAAGCTTTCTTT
CDR3: CASSLGGFRRDKAFF
J: TRBJ1-1
size: few
V: TRBV28
D: .

DNA: TGTGCCAGCAGTATTCGACCGGCCTTTGAAGCTTTCTTT
CDR3: CASSIRPAFEAFF
J: TRBJ1-1
size: few
V: TRBV27
D: .

DNA: TGCGGTGCTAGAGAACTAGCGGGAATCTCCTACAATGAGCAGTTCTTC
CDR3: CGARELAGISYNEQFF
J: TRBJ2-1
size: .
V: TRBV20-1
D: TRBD2

DNA: TGTGCCAGCAGTGAGGATGGCGGGAGCTCCTACAATGAGCAGTTCTTC
CDR3: CASSEDGGSSYNEQFF
J: TRBJ2-1
size: .
V: TRBV27
D: TRBD2

DNA: TGTGCCAGCAGCCCAGGGAACACTCCCTACGAGCAGTACTTC
CDR3: CASSPGNTPYEQYF
J: TRBJ2-7
size: many
V: TRBV5-4
D: .

DNA: TGTGCCAGCAGTGAAAAAGGACAGGGATTTGAAAAACTGTTTTTT
CDR3: CASSEKGQGFEKLFF
J: TRBJ1-4
size: many
V: TRBV2
D: TRBD1

DNA: TGTGCCAGCAGTGAAGACCACATGACATTTGGGATCTATGGCTACACCTTC
CDR3: CASSEDHMTFGIYGYTF
J: TRBJ1-2
size: many
V: TRBV6-1
D: .

DNA: TGTGCCAGCGGGGTCACCAGGTTCATGAACACTGAAGCTTTCTTT
CDR3: CASGVTRFMNTEAFF
J: TRBJ1-1
size: many
V: TRBV27
D: .

DNA: TGTGCCAGCAGCCAATTCGGAGCGGGGGTGGAGGGGACTGAAGCTTTCTTT
CDR3: CASSQFGAGVEGTEAFF
J: TRBJ1-1
size: .
V: TRBV14
D: .

DNA: TGTGCCAGCAGCACACAGACGGGGGCGGCAGCGTATGAAAAACTGTTTTTT
CDR3: CASSTQTGAAAYEKLFF
J: TRBJ1-4
size: few
V: TRBV9
D: .

DNA: TGTGCCAGCCCTAGCGGGGGATCAGATACGCAGTATTTT
CDR3: CASPSGGSDTQYF
J: TRBJ2-3
size: few
V: TRBV2
D: TRBD2

DNA: TGTGCCAGCAGCCGGACAGATAGGGAGACCCAGTACTTC
CDR3: CASSRTDRETQYF
J: TRBJ2-5
size: many
V: TRBV7-7
D: .

DNA: TGTGCCAGCAGTTTAGCGCAGGGACTCTTTAGCACAGATACGCAGTATTTT
CDR3: CASSLAQGLFSTDTQYF
J: TRBJ2-3
size: many
V: TRBV12-3/TRBV12-4
D: .

DNA: TGTGCCAGTAGTATATGGACTAGCGACGATACGCAGTATTTT
CDR3: CASSIWTSDDTQYF
J: TRBJ2-3
size: many
V: TRBV19
D: TRBD2

DNA: TGTGCCAGCAGCTTGGACAGGGGGCAAGGGAATGAGCAGTTCTTC
CDR3: CASSLDRGQGNEQFF
J: TRBJ2-1
size: many
V: TRBV5-4
D: TRBD1

DNA: TGTGCCAGCAGTTCCCATACCCAGTTCATACAGTTCTATGGCTACACCTTC
CDR3: CASSSHTQFIQFYGYTF
J: TRBJ1-2
size: few
V: TRBV28
D: .

DNA: TGTGCCAGCAGCCCGGGACTAGCGGCAATACAATCCCAAGAGACCCAGTACTTC
CDR3: CASSPGLAAIQSQETQYF
J: TRBJ2-5
size: few
V: TRBV7-9
D: TRBD2

DNA: TGTGCCAGCAGCCAACGACCCCCTGGACTAGCGGGGGCGGATACCTACAATGAGCAGTTCTTC
CDR3: CASSQRPPGLAGADTYNEQFF
J: TRBJ2-1
size: many
V: TRBV7-6
D: TRBD2

DNA: TGTGCCAGCAGTTCGCCGGGACAGGCAAACACAGATACGCAGTATTTT
CDR3: CASSSPGQANTDTQYF
J: TRBJ2-3
size: many
V: TRBV28
D: TRBD1

DNA: TGTGCCAGCAGTGATCCGCGAGGGACAGGGGTACGGTATGGCTACACCTTC
CDR3: CASSDPRGTGVRYGYTF
J: TRBJ1-2
size: many
V: TRBV6-1
D: TRBD1

DNA: TGTGCCATCAGTGAGAGGGAAGCGGGGGACCAAGAGACCCAGTACTTC
CDR3: CAISEREAGDQETQYF
J: TRBJ2-5
size: .
V: TRBV10-3
D: TRBD2

DNA: TGTGCCACCAGTCCCCGTTTTGGTGGGGCCAACGTCCTGACTTTC
CDR3: CATSPRFGGANVLTF
J: TRBJ2-6
size: few
V: TRBV24-1
D: .

DNA: TGTGCCAGCACCCGGACAGCGGCAACGGGCTCCTATAATTCACCCCTCCACTTT
CDR3: CASTRTAATGSYNSPLHF
J: TRBJ1-6
size: .
V: TRBV6-2/TRBV6-3
D: .

DNA: TGTGCCAGCAGTCCCCCGGGGTGGGGGGAAGACAATCAGCCCCAGCATTTT
CDR3: CASSPPGWGEDNQPQHF
J: TRBJ1-5
size: .
V: TRBV28
D: .

DNA: TGTGCCAGCAGTTCGTCCCCGGGGGGGGAAGAGACCCAGTACTTC
CDR3: CASSSSPGGEETQYF
J: TRBJ2-5
size: many
V: TRBV12-3/TRBV12-4
D: TRBD2

DNA: TGTGCCAGCAGCCAAGATCAAACTCCTAGAATGGGTGAGCAGTTCTTC
CDR3: CASSQDQTPRMGEQFF
J: TRBJ2-1
size: few
V: TRBV4-2
D: .

DNA: TGTGCCAGCAGCTTATCGGCAGGCATGGAGACCCAGTACTTC
CDR3: CASSLSAGMETQYF
J: TRBJ2-5
size: few
V: TRBV7-3
D: .

DNA: TGTGCCACCAGCAGAGTTGGGGGCACAGATACGCAGTATTTT
CDR3: CATSRVGGTDTQYF
J: TRBJ2-3
size: many
V: TRBV15
D: .

DNA: TGTGCCAGCAGCGTAGATCTGGCGGGAGGCCGAGAGACCCAGTACTTC
CDR3: CASSVDLAGGRETQYF
J: TRBJ2-5
size: .
V: TRBV9
D: TRBD2

DNA: TGCGCCAGCAGCTTGGCCGGGAAGCAGGGGCATGGCTACACCTTC
CDR3: CASSLAGKQGHGYTF
J: TRBJ1-2
size: many
V: TRBV5-1
D: .

DNA: TGTGCCAGCAGCGCACCGGACACCCAGTACTCCTACGAGCAGTACTTC
CDR3: CASSAPDTQYSYEQYF
J: TRBJ2-7
size: .
V: TRBV5-6
D: .

DNA: TGTGCCAGCAGTTTATCCTCCTCGACGGTTGGCTACACCTTC
CDR3: CASSLSSSTVGYTF
J: TRBJ1-2
size: few
V: TRBV27
D: .

DNA: TGCGCCAGCAGCTTGGAGGCACTAGCGGGTTCCTCCTACAATGAGCAGTTCTTC
CDR3: CASSLEALAGSSYNEQFF
J: TRBJ2-1
size: many
V: TRBV5-1
D: TRBD2

DNA: TGTGCCAGCAGCTTATCCGGCTCCTATAATTCACCCCTCCACTTT
CDR3: CASSLSGSYNSPLHF
J: TRBJ1-6
size: .
V: TRBV7-6
D: .

DNA: TGTGCCACCAGTGAACGGACCGGCTATGGCTACACCTTC
CDR3: CATSERTGYGYTF
J: TRBJ1-2
size: .
V: TRBV24-1
D: .

DNA: TGTGCCAGCAGCCGGTTCTCTGGAAACACCATATATTTT
CDR3: CASSRFSGNTIYF
J: TRBJ1-3
size: many
V: TRBV7-3
D: .

DNA: TGTGCCAGCAGTCGCGGGGATAACTATGGCTATAACTTC
CDR3: CASSRGDNYGYNF
J: TRBJ1-2
size: .
V: TRBV27
D: .

DNA: TGCGCCAGCAGCCAAGCACTGACTGGAAACACCATATATTTT
CDR3: CASSQALTGNTIYF
J: TRBJ1-3
size: few
V: TRBV4-1
D: .

DNA: TGTGCCAGCAGTTCAGACCAGCCTAAACTGTTTTTT
CDR3: CASSSDQPKLFF
J: TRBJ1-4
size: few
V: TRBV7-9
D: .

DNA: TGTGCCAGCAGCCAAGGGTACGAGTCCAATTCGGGGGAGACCCAGTACTTC
CDR3: CASSQGYESNSGETQYF
J: TRBJ2-5
size: many
V: TRBV11-1
D: .